The clone carrying this T cell receptor (beta chain) was counted once. The antigen is undetermined. The PCR used 60 Vbeta and 13 Jbeta primers. Assay used: immunoSEQ multiplex PCR; TCRdb lists only in-frame clones, some missing. The data contain about 130,000 clones, 65% to 90% of them seen just once; the ten biggest clones take up approximately 3.1%. These data come from a study of cytomegalovirus exposure and HLA in healthy donors. Study results and caveats: Altogether, some 170 TCR beta chains were recorded as cytomegalovirus-associated. Researchers reported in a later analysis that a missense DCLRE1C variant was tied to TCR beta V- and J-gene trimming.

This CDR3 has 12 residues. Trimming shortened V by 2 bases and J by 6 bases, and 11 bases separated the two germline ends. Looked up from germline, CDR1 is GTSNPN and CDR2 is SVGIG (reference sequence). The TCR was taken from a woman between 18 and 29 years old in good health and CMV-seropositive. The chain has TRBV30 and TRBJ2-7; weak D call: TRBD1 (6 bases). The specimen was PBMCs. The chain's CDR3 is CAWSYRVSEQYF. CDR3 bases: TGTGCCTGGAGTTACAGGGTCTCCGAGCAGTACTTC.